The present entry profiles one T cell receptor (beta chain) with its context. These data originate in a study of blood T cell repertoires in COVID-19. Study-wide context: Samples representing acute and convalescent COVID-19 were sourced from the United States, Italy and Spain. T cells, B-cell-depleted T cells, or PBMCs provided the cDNA or gDNA that served as material.

This CDR3 has 15 amino acids. The V segment lost 2 bases and the J segment 6 bases; nucleotides outside the gene matches: 6. The germline CDR1 and CDR2 sequences are SGHAT and FQNNGV. Patients in Seattle were enrolled during active infection, then followed longitudinally. Original processing notes: Nucleated cell number was recorded as an estimate derived from reference gene primer amplification. The assay was immunoSEQ multiplex PCR, and TCRdb's table has in-frame clones only and misses some. The V and J calls and the clone size are those of that table, but D and trimming were determined from the DNA. The table has about 210,000 clones, 85% seen once.

The chain uses TRBV11-2 and TRBJ2-1; 8 bases are shared with TRBD2. This TCR came from a man aged 45-65 years with COVID-19, enrolled during active disease. The sequencing sample was made of peripheral blood. The CDR3 DNA follows: TGTGCCAGCAGCTTAACGGGGGGGCCCGGCAATGAGCAGTTCTTC. Encoded protein: CASSLTGGPGNEQFF.